These 31 T cell receptor beta chains were sequenced from one sample in a study of metastatic and nonmetastatic thyroid tumors. TCRdb re-called the PCR reads via MiXCR. This table holds around 19,000 clones, 11% found once. None of the patients had undergone any treatment ahead of thyroid surgery. The sequencing sample was made of blood. These receptors were obtained from a female donor with papillary thyroid cancer or a benign thyroid nodule (not recorded which). Some clones in this sample may be carry-over from other donors' samples.

Many counts were recorded for this clone. The V call is TRBV9, the J call TRBJ2-7, with D perhaps TRBD2 (6 bases). Germline CDR1 SGDLS, CDR2 YYNGEE. Trimming took 0 bases from V and 2 from J, leaving 12 bases between them. This CDR3 comprises 15 residues. CDR3 in DNA: TGTGCCAGCAGCGTAGGGGTAGCGGAAACCTACGAGCAGTACTTC. This codes for CASSVGVAETYEQYF.

In its sample, this clone was seen many times. A single base separates this from a much larger clone, so it may be a read error. At the DNA level, this CDR3 is encoded by other sequences in the same sample as well. The chain employs TRBV12-3 or TRBV12-4 and TRBJ1-4; D call uncertain. This CDR3 comprises 12 residues. The CDR3 sequence: CASSTGGGWRFF. CDR3 nucleotides: TGTGCCAGCAGTACCGGAGGCGGATGGAGGTTTTTC.

Relative to its sample, this clone is medium-sized. The V call is TRBV6-1, the J call TRBJ1-2; 7 positions match TRBD1. Unmatched junction bases numbered 11, after V lost 5 bases and J lost 5 bases. This CDR3 contains 15 residues. Germline-derived CDR1 and CDR2 are MNHNS and SASEGT. The CDR3 DNA is TGTGCCAGCAGTCAGACAGGGCGTCGAGGATATGGCTACACCTTC. Translation: CASSQTGRRGYGYTF.

In the case of this clone: A single base separates this from a much larger clone, so it may be a read error. V and J are TRBV6-2 or TRBV6-3 and TRBJ1-1; a weak D match, TRBD1 (5 bases). Germline V CDR1 and CDR2: MNHEY, SVGEGT. The CDR3 consists of 14 residues. CDR3 nucleotide sequence: TGTTCCAGCAGTGGTCCGGGAACTGGGACTGGAGCTTTCTTT. This translates into CSSSGPGTGTGAFF.

This clone was seen ten or more times. The rearrangement uses TRBV5-1 and TRBJ1-4; 7 nucleotides agree with TRBD1. The CDR3 length is 14 residues. The germline V gene encodes CDR1 SGHRS and CDR2 YFSETQ. With V trimmed by 4 bases and J by 6 bases, 6 bases remained unmatched. The CDR3 loop reads CASSHRGGDEKLFF. CDR3 sequence (DNA): TGCGCCAGCAGCCACAGGGGTGGGGATGAAAAACTGTTTTTT.

In its sample, this clone was seen many times. This rearrangement joins TRBV9 to TRBJ2-7; TRBD1 agrees at 8 bases. Germline V CDR1 and CDR2: SGDLS, YYNGEE. The CDR3 sequence is 14 residues long. J was trimmed by 0 bases and V by 3 bases; bases with no gene match: 2. The CDR3 reads CASSEDRDSYEQYF. The CDR3 region has the DNA TGTGCCAGCAGCGAGGACAGGGACTCCTACGAGCAGTACTTC.

By share of the sample, this clone is medium-sized (0.01 to 0.1%). V gene TRBV25-1 combines with J gene TRBJ2-1; D gene ambiguous. Germline CDR1 reads MGHDK; CDR2 reads SYGVNS. V lost 4 bases and J 4 bases, leaving 8 bases between the germline ends. The CDR3 covers 13 residues. DNA for the CDR3: TGTGCCAGCAGTGGTCTGCCGTACAATGAGCAGTTCTTC. Its translation is CASSGLPYNEQFF.

This clone is classed as medium-sized. The rearrangement uses TRBV6-2 or TRBV6-3 and TRBJ2-1; TRBD2 matches 7 bases. With 7 bases clipped from V and 8 bases from J, the junction kept 8 bases outside the gene matches. The CDR3 contains 13 residues. Germline V gene lookup returns CDR1 MNHEY and CDR2 SVGEGT. CDR3 DNA: TGTGCCAGCAAGGAGACTAGCATCCATGAGCAGTTCTTC. Protein product: CASKETSIHEQFF.

This clone was recorded many times. This chain uses TRBV3-1 with TRBJ2-7; tentative D call: TRBD1 (5 bases). V shed 0 bases and J shed 5 bases, with 14 bases lying between them. The CDR3 extends over 15 amino acids. The germline gives CDR1 LGHDT, CDR2 YNNKEL (reference sequence). The CDR3 coding sequence is TGTGCCAGCAGCCAAGATCACGCAGGGTTCAACGAGCAGTACTTC. Protein sequence: CASSQDHAGFNEQYF.

This clone is classed as medium-sized (0.01 to 0.1%). Other DNA sequences in the sample encode the same CDR3. The rearrangement links TRBV28 to TRBJ2-1; D is undetermined. Germline V gives CDR1 MDHEN, CDR2 SYDVKM. The CDR3 has 13 amino acids. V lost 5 bases to trimming and J lost 4 bases, with 9 bases between them. Here the CDR3 DNA reads TGTGCCAGCAGTCCCCCTGAATACAATGAGCAGTTCTTC. Protein sequence: CASSPPEYNEQFF.

This clone was picked up many times. The chain uses TRBV5-1 and TRBJ2-2; D remains ambiguous. CDR1 and CDR2 from the germline V gene are SGHRS and YFSETQ. The CDR3 covers 15 residues. V lost 0 bases to trimming and J lost 0 bases, with 6 bases between them. For the CDR3, the DNA is TGCGCCAGCAGCTTGGCCCAGACGAACACCGGGGAGCTGTTTTTT. It yields the protein CASSLAQTNTGELFF.

The table lists this clone with many counts. The rearrangement joins TRBV20-1 to TRBJ1-2; no definite D call. The CDR3 covers 11 residues. CDR1 is DFQATT, CDR2 SNEGSKA, per germline (reference sequence). With 1 base removed from V and 4 bases from J, the gap between germline ends came to 4 bases. CDR3 sequence reads: CSARGLYGYTF. The CDR3 coding sequence is TGCAGTGCTAGAGGCCTCTATGGCTACACCTTC.

This clone was seen a few times. CDR3 loop: CASSFLGEQYF. The CDR3 DNA reads TGTGCCAGCAGCTTCCTAGGCGAGCAGTACTTC. This rearrangement joins TRBV7-9 to TRBJ2-7; the D is unclear. The CDR3 runs 11 residues. Trimming took 3 bases from V and 6 from J, leaving 6 bases between them. Germline V CDR1 and CDR2: SEHNR, FQNEAQ (reference sequence). The full variable domain, rest sourced from reference TRBV7-9 and TRBJ2-7, is DTGVSQNPRHKITKRGQNVTFRCDPISEHNRLYWYRQTLGQGPEFLTYFQNEAQLEKSRLLSDRFSAERPKGSFSTLEIQRTEQGDSAMYLCASSFLGEQYFGPGTRLTVT.

The gene calls are TRBV6-1 and TRBJ1-2; 8 nucleotides agree with TRBD1. The CDR3 is 13 amino acids. From germline, CDR1 is MNHNS and CDR2 SASEGT. The V and J ends lost 4 bases and 6 bases, in that order; junction bases with no gene match: 4. The CDR3 loop reads CASSAGTGDGYTF. The CDR3 DNA follows: TGTGCCAGCAGTGCCGGGACAGGAGATGGCTACACCTTC.

This clone was counted many times. The V gene is TRBV19, the J gene TRBJ2-7; D is unresolved. CDR1 is LNHDA and CDR2 is SQIVND in the germline V gene (reference sequence). The ends were cut back, 0 bases at V and 6 bases at J, with 15 bases in the middle. The CDR3 loop spans 15 amino acids. The CDR3 bases are TGTGCCAGTAGTATAGACCCAAACCGGGCTAGCGAGCAGTACTTC. It specifies CASSIDPNRASEQYF.

This clone was counted once. The chain joins TRBV7-8 to TRBJ2-7, with TRBD1 identical over 7 bases. The V gene's germline CDR1 is SGHVS and CDR2 FQNEAQ. After removal of 5 bases from V and 3 bases from J, the junction contained 4 bases not matched to a gene. The CDR3 is made up of 13 amino acids. CDR3 nucleotides: TGTGCCAGCAGCGACGGGGACAGCTACGAGCAGTACTTC. Translation: CASSDGDSYEQYF.

This clone appeared many times. The V gene is TRBV9, the J gene TRBJ1-1; D unclear. The V end lost 0 bases, the J end lost 4 bases, and 7 bases lay between the germline ends. Germline V gene data show CDR1 as SGDLS and CDR2 as YYNGEE. This CDR3 region has 13 residues. CDR3: CASSVGGSTEAFF. DNA of the CDR3: TGTGCCAGCAGCGTAGGTGGCAGCACTGAAGCTTTCTTT.

This clone is medium-sized within its sample. The chain couples TRBV6-1 to TRBJ2-1, with D perhaps TRBD1 (6 bases). The V gene's germline CDR1 is MNHNS and CDR2 SASEGT. The CDR3 covers 15 residues. The V end was cut by 6 bases, the J end by 2 bases, with 14 bases between. Here the CDR3 DNA reads TGTGCCAGCAGGCCTGACAGGAGCCCCTACAATGAGCAGTTCTTC. Its translation: CASRPDRSPYNEQFF.

At least ten counts were recorded for this clone. CDR3 residues: CASSQEVGTNEKLFF. The CDR3 nucleotides read TGCGCCAGCAGCCAAGAGGTTGGCACTAATGAAAAACTGTTTTTT. This chain uses TRBV4-3 with TRBJ1-4; no definite D call. Germline V gene lookup returns CDR1 LGHNA and CDR2 YSLEER. V was pared by 0 bases and J by 2 bases, with 7 bases between. The CDR3 loop spans 15 amino acids.

This clone was seen only a few times. The CDR3 DNA is TGTGCCAGCAGTTTATCGTTGAGAGGGAACACTGAAGCTTTCTTT. It is translated as CASSLSLRGNTEAFF. J is TRBJ1-1 and V is TRBV27, with no clear D. Trimming shortened V by 0 bases and J by 1 base, and 9 bases separated the two germline ends. The CDR3 is 15 amino acids. Germline loops: CDR1 MNHEY, CDR2 SMNVEV (reference sequence).

About this clone itself: A read error may produce the germline difference seen at one junction end. This chain joins TRBV25-1 and TRBJ2-1, with unresolved D. The CDR3 is 13 residues long. Germline V gene sequence: CDR1 MGHDK, CDR2 SYGVNS. This CDR3 reads CTSSESQVNEQFF. CDR3 in DNA: TGTACCAGCAGCGAATCTCAGGTCAATGAGCAGTTCTTC.

Ten or more counts support this clone. The chain recombines TRBV19 with TRBJ1-6; 10 positions match TRBD1. V lost 5 bases and J lost 7; bases outside the gene matches: 11. The CDR3 extends over 17 amino acids. The germline CDR1 and CDR2 sequences are LNHDA and SQIVND (reference sequence). In DNA, the CDR3 is TGTGCCAGTAGTCCGATACTGACAGGGGGCCGCAATTCACCCCTCCACTTT. Translating it yields CASSPILTGGRNSPLHF.

This clone appeared many times. The V call is TRBV29-1, the J call TRBJ1-3; D is unclear. The germline gives CDR1 SQVTM, CDR2 ANQGSEA. V was cut by 2 bases and J by 0 bases, with 8 bases left in between. This CDR3 region has 14 residues. CDR3 in amino acids: CSVEKPYSGNTIYF. CDR3 DNA sequence: TGCAGCGTTGAAAAGCCCTACTCTGGAAACACCATATATTTT.

The genes are TRBV11-2 and TRBJ2-7; the D gene is possibly TRBD1 (5 bases). Trimming shortened V by 5 bases and J by 0 bases, and 17 bases separated the two germline ends. This CDR3 is 16 amino acids long. CDR1 SGHAT and CDR2 FQNNGV come from the germline V gene. CDR3 residues: CASSEGAAESSYEQYF. CDR3 coding DNA: TGTGCCAGCAGCGAAGGGGCGGCGGAGAGCTCCTACGAGCAGTACTTC.

Remarks on this clone: This may stem from a read error, because a much larger clone lies one nucleotide away. The CDR3 loop reads CSAKTSVSYGYTF. Here the CDR3 DNA reads TGCAGTGCAAAAACCTCAGTGTCCTATGGCTACACCTTC. The chain employs TRBV20-1 and TRBJ1-2; D gene uncertain. The germline gives CDR1 DFQATT, CDR2 SNEGSKA (reference sequence). The ends were cut back, 6 bases at V and 4 bases at J, with 15 bases in the middle. CDR3 length equals 13 residues.

The chain's CDR3 is CASKGLDGTGYGYTF. DNA for the CDR3: TGTGCCAGCAAGGGGCTGGACGGGACGGGCTATGGCTACACCTTC. This chain links TRBV19 with TRBJ1-2, with D possibly TRBD1 on 5 matching bases. CDR3 length equals 15 residues. The germline V gene has CDR1 LNHDA and CDR2 SQIVND (reference sequence). V gave up 9 bases and J gave up 4 bases, with 21 bases separating them.

With respect to this clone: This may stem from a read error, because a much larger clone lies one nucleotide away. The same CDR3 also results from other DNA sequences found in this sample. The rearrangement joins TRBV30 to TRBJ1-6; 12 bases match TRBD1. Germline assignment: CDR1 GTSNPN and CDR2 SVGIG (reference sequence). The CDR3 sequence is 16 residues long. As DNA, the CDR3 is TGCGCCTGGAGTTCGGCCGGGACAGGGGGCTTGACACCCCTCCACTTT. Translation: CAWSSAGTGGLTPLHF. The full variable domain, in which reference TRBV30 and TRBJ1-6 provide the parts outside the CDR3, is SQTIHQWPATLVQPVGSPLSLECTVEGTSNPNLYWYRQAAGRGLQLLFYSVGIGQISSEVPQNLSASRPQDRQFILSSKKLLLSDSGFYLCAWSSAGTGGLTPLHFGNGTRLTVT.

This clone appeared many times. This CDR3 is also generated by other DNA sequences in the sample. The chain couples TRBV27 to TRBJ1-1, with TRBD1 identical over 8 bases. The CDR3 runs 13 residues. Per germline, CDR1 MNHEY and CDR2 SMNVEV (reference sequence). The trim removed 3 bases at V and 5 bases at J, leaving 2 bases unmatched. CDR3 in DNA: TGTGCCAGCAGTTTCCGGGACAGGACTGAAGCTTTCTTT. Translation gives CASSFRDRTEAFF.

This clone has at least ten counts. V and J are TRBV9 and TRBJ2-2; D uncertain. The CDR3 runs 15 residues. Looked up from germline, CDR1 is SGDLS and CDR2 is YYNGEE. V shed 4 bases and J shed 2 bases, with 12 bases lying between them. In DNA, the CDR3 is TGTGCCAGCAGCCGCGAAGGCTCCAACACCGGGGAGCTGTTTTTT. Translation gives CASSREGSNTGELFF.

The chain carries TRBV28 and TRBJ2-7, with 7 bases fitting TRBD1. There are 14 residues in the CDR3. The trim removed 3 bases at V and 2 bases at J, leaving 4 bases unmatched. The V gene's germline CDR1 is MDHEN and CDR2 SYDVKM. Here the CDR3 reads CASSLYRGAYEQYF. In DNA form, the CDR3 reads TGTGCCAGCAGTTTGTACAGGGGAGCCTACGAGCAGTACTTC.

The rearrangement joins TRBV3-1 to TRBJ2-3, with 7 bases lining up with TRBD2. Germline CDR1 reads LGHDT; CDR2 reads YNNKEL (reference sequence). J gave up 4 bases and V 1 base, and 8 bases lay outside the gene matches. The CDR3 sequence is 16 residues long. CDR3 in amino acids: CASSQAGGRRADTQYF. CDR3 DNA sequence: TGTGCCAGCAGCCAAGCGGGAGGCCGAAGGGCAGATACGCAGTATTTT.